This T cell receptor (beta chain) derives from a study of blood T cell repertoires in COVID-19. The CDR3 sequence is 14 residues long. Germline values: CDR1 SEHNR, CDR2 FQNEAQ (reference sequence). V dropped 5 bases and J dropped 3 bases, with 13 bases sitting between them. Repertoires were generated with immunoSEQ multiplex PCR, while TCRdb's copy carries only in-frame clones and drops some. This sample has over 40,000 clones, with roughly 84% found just once. The sample taken for sequencing was peripheral blood. The chain has TRBV7-9 and TRBJ1-1, with D possibly matching TRBD1 (5 bases). The TCR was taken from a human donor in a cohort sampled during active COVID-19. CDR3 DNA sequence: TGTGCCAGCAGCCCCCGGAGCAGGGACACTGAAGCTTTCTTT. Amino acid sequence: CASSPRSRDTEAFF.